Listed below are T cell receptor beta chains from one sample, sequenced in a study of blood T cell repertoires in COVID-19. Only in-frame clones appear in the TCRdb table, and some are missing; sequencing was by immunoSEQ multiplex PCR. The table records roughly 130,000 clones, around 82% of them present only once. Specimen: PBMCs or T cells enriched from blood (not recorded which). The receptors were gathered from a man in his forties with acute COVID-19. CDR3s include the opening cysteine and the closing phenylalanine or tryptophan.

CDR3 protein,V gene
CASSFGREAFF,TRBV27
CASTPGGWRSEAFF,TRBV27
CASSPRTFGSPLHF,TRBV11-2
CASSLQGRVANEKLFF,TRBV27
CASNIQGSNQPQHF,TRBV19
CASSFTGSRGIDQPQHF,TRBV28
CASSAPAGGPDTQYF,TRBV28
CASSPSLSREQEKLFF,TRBV18
CASSQADVLAKNIQYF,TRBV3-1/TRBV3-2
CASSFGAGVFEQYF,TRBV27
CASSTPGTPQFF,TRBV19
CASSRPGIKETQYF,TRBV5-4
CASSKVATGRNSPLHF,TRBV19
CAISSGGLAGAAEQYF,TRBV10-3
CASKNDGKLTEAFF,TRBV2
CAHSPPGNTGELFF,TRBV10-3
CASSIQGLADIGEQFF,TRBV19
CASSNRGLIETQYF,TRBV7-8
CASNGGYLHSPLHF,TRBV19
CSVAGVNGGEQFF,TRBV29-1
CASSQDWQNTEAFF,TRBV4-2
CASSPTAYSNQPQHF,TRBV28
CASRIGQRYYGYTF,TRBV2
CASTLFTGVVTGELFF,TRBV5-8
CASSYRERDQPQHF,TRBV6-2/TRBV6-3
CASSVVGGVGSDTQYF,TRBV9
CASSPDRAYNEQFF,TRBV6-5
CSVDQGGLAVTDTQYF,TRBV29-1
CASKGQLLPQHF,TRBV27
CASRGGGYEQYF,TRBV12-3/TRBV12-4
CASSPVNSYYGYTF,TRBV7-2
CASGLRGPGELFF,TRBV7-9
CASSPEVGETQYF,TRBV7-6
CASAGQTNTAFF,TRBV27
CASSSGQHLMNTEAFF,TRBV6-2/TRBV6-3
CASSRREAGELFF,TRBV6-5
CASRQVYNSPLHF,TRBV7-8
CSVASSGVYNEQFF,TRBV29-1
CASSPAGTGTNEQYF,TRBV14
CSVDGTSGDRDEQYF,TRBV29-1
CASNPLAGDNEQFF,TRBV7-2
CASSQEPGFYEQYF,TRBV3-1/TRBV3-2
CAWNHDSPLHF,TRBV30
CASSRRDRGTNEQYF,TRBV5-4